These 20 T cell receptor beta chains came from one sample sequenced in a study of T cell responses to AZD1222 COVID-19 vaccine. Sequencing was performed with immunoSEQ multiplex PCR; in TCRdb, only in-frame clones are kept and a portion is missing. The data show under 200,000 clones, 90% to 95% seen once. The source was peripheral blood, collected on day 0 of AZD1222 vaccination. These receptors all come from an adult in good health.

V and J are TRBV7-2 and TRBJ2-3, with 16 bases matching TRBD2. Germline V gene data show CDR1 as SGHTA and CDR2 as FQGNSA. After removal of 3 bases from V and 4 bases from J, the junction contained 7 bases not matched to a gene. The CDR3 sequence is 18 residues long. The CDR3 is CASSLLGLAGGPSDTQYF. In DNA form, the CDR3 reads TGTGCCAGCAGCTTGCTGGGACTAGCGGGGGGGCCGTCAGATACGCAGTATTTT.

V and J are TRBV5-1 and TRBJ2-1; no definite D call. With 5 bases removed from V and 4 bases from J, the gap between germline ends came to 10 bases. This CDR3 comprises 13 residues. Germline CDR1 reads SGHRS; CDR2 reads YFSETQ. CDR3 amino acids: CASSTGTYNEQFF. For the CDR3, the DNA is TGCGCCAGCAGTACTGGAACGTACAATGAGCAGTTCTTC. Full variable domain (missing parts from reference TRBV5-1 and TRBJ2-1): KAGVTQTPRYLIKTRGQQVTLSCSPISGHRSVSWYQQTPGQGLQFLFEYFSETQRNKGNFPGRFSGRQFSNSRSEMNVSTLELGDSALYLCASSTGTYNEQFFGPGTRLTVL.

The chain joins TRBV11-2 to TRBJ1-6, with a tentative D call TRBD1 (5 bases). The CDR3 totals 16 residues. Germline V CDR1 and CDR2: SGHAT, FQNNGV. The V end lost 0 bases, the J end lost 6 bases, and 12 bases lay between the germline ends. CDR3 DNA sequence: TGTGCCAGCAGCTTAGATCTGGGGCCGCCTAATTCACCCCTCCACTTT. It codes for CASSLDLGPPNSPLHF.

The CDR3: CASSWDRNYGYTF. CDR3 in DNA: TGTGCCAGTAGTTGGGACAGAAATTATGGCTACACCTTC. V gene TRBV19 combines with J gene TRBJ1-2, with 7 positions matching TRBD1. The CDR3 extends over 13 amino acids. CDR1 and CDR2 (germline): LNHDA, SQIVND (reference sequence). The J segment lost 5 bases and the V segment lost 5 bases, leaving 5 bases of the junction unmatched.

V usage is TRBV14 and J usage is TRBJ2-2; 7 bases map to TRBD1. The V gene end was trimmed by 2 bases and the J gene end by 13 bases; junction bases not matched to a gene: 13. The CDR3 spans 15 residues. CDR1 is SGHDN, CDR2 FVKESK, per germline. CDR3 residues: CASSQWTGVETGLFF. CDR3 nucleotides: TGTGCCAGCAGCCAATGGACAGGAGTGGAGACGGGGCTGTTTTTT.

The rearrangement joins TRBV19 to TRBJ2-4; TRBD1 matches at 9 bases. Losses at the gene ends were 4 bases for V and 3 bases for J; bases not matched to a gene: 10. CDR3 length: 17 residues. Germline CDR1 and CDR2: LNHDA and SQIVND (reference sequence). The CDR3 coding sequence is TGTGCCAGTAGTAGACCCGGGGACAGGGTACTCAAAAACATTCAGTACTTC. Residues: CASSRPGDRVLKNIQYF.

The V call is TRBV19, the J call TRBJ2-5; 11 bases are shared with TRBD1. Germline assignment: CDR1 LNHDA and CDR2 SQIVND (reference sequence). The CDR3 runs to 15 residues. Trimming at V came to 5 bases and at J to 5 bases, leaving 7 bases not matched to a gene. Written as DNA, the CDR3 is TGTGCCAGTAGTTTTCGGACAGGGGGCTGGGAGACCCAGTACTTC. As protein: CASSFRTGGWETQYF.

The rearrangement links TRBV29-1 to TRBJ2-7; 7 bases fit TRBD1. Germline V gene sequence: CDR1 SQVTM, CDR2 ANQGSEA. V gave up 5 bases and J gave up 5 bases; unmatched junction bases: 3. CDR3 length equals 11 residues. CDR3: CSVRDSHEQYF. The DNA of the CDR3 is TGCAGCGTTAGGGACAGCCACGAGCAGTACTTC.

The V call is TRBV7-8, the J call TRBJ1-4; D may be TRBD1 (5 bases). The V gene's germline CDR1 is SGHVS and CDR2 FQNEAQ. CDR3 length: 16 amino acids. V dropped 5 bases and J dropped 7 bases, with 20 bases sitting between them. This CDR3 is CASSPARRGGGEKLFF. Here the CDR3 DNA reads TGTGCCAGCAGCCCAGCGCGGCGGGGCGGGGGTGAAAAACTGTTTTTT.

This chain connects TRBV28 to TRBJ1-2; unclear D gene. V lost 2 bases, J lost 4 bases, and 2 bases lay in between. Germline CDR1 is MDHEN and CDR2 is SYDVKM. The CDR3 length is 11 residues. The CDR3 reads CASSLRYGYTF. CDR3 coding DNA: TGTGCCAGCAGTTTACGCTATGGCTACACCTTC.

This chain uses TRBV5-8 with TRBJ1-1; tentatively, D is TRBD1 (5 bases). CDR1 is SGHTS, CDR2 YDEGEE, per germline. V was clipped by 0 bases and J by 1 base, with 13 bases between them. CDR3 length: 16 amino acids. Written as DNA, the CDR3 is TGTGCCAGCAGCTTGGTCTTGGGGGTAGGGAACACTGAAGCTTTCTTT. As protein: CASSLVLGVGNTEAFF.

The rearrangement uses TRBV5-1 and TRBJ1-1; D is unresolved. CDR3 length: 14 amino acids. Trimming stripped 3 bases from V and 7 bases from J, with 16 bases between. In germline, CDR1 is SGHRS, CDR2 YFSETQ. The DNA of the CDR3 is TGCGCCAGCAGCTCTCGGACGGACCGGATTGAAGCTTTCTTT. Amino acids: CASSSRTDRIEAFF.

The chain uses TRBV11-2 and TRBJ1-2; D is ambiguous. The CDR3 covers 15 residues. Between the trimmed V and J ends, which lost 7 bases and 2 bases, there was a span of 17 bases. Germline CDR1 is SGHAT and CDR2 is FQNNGV. The CDR3 reads CASIPRTRPNYGYTF. As DNA, the CDR3 is TGTGCCAGCATCCCGAGGACGAGACCGAACTATGGCTACACCTTC.

The chain uses TRBV2 and TRBJ1-6; no firm D call. Deletions cut 10 bases from V and 5 bases from J, with 9 bases between. The CDR3 totals 12 residues. CDR1 is SNHLY, CDR2 FYNNEI, per germline. The CDR3 here is CATDRHNSPLHF. CDR3 bases: TGTGCCACCGACCGACATAATTCACCCCTCCACTTT.

Turning to this clone: Other DNA sequences in this specimen translate into the identical CDR3. The rearrangement uses TRBV19 and TRBJ1-2; D remains ambiguous. There are 12 residues in the CDR3. The germline V gene has CDR1 LNHDA and CDR2 SQIVND (reference sequence). V was trimmed by 3 bases and J by 3 bases, leaving 5 bases between them. Here the CDR3 reads CASSIGDYGYTF. CDR3 nucleotide sequence: TGTGCCAGTAGTATCGGAGACTATGGCTACACCTTC.

This chain links TRBV28 with TRBJ1-4; the D gene is possibly TRBD1 (6 bases). V lost 3 bases to trimming and J lost 1 base, with 15 bases between them. The CDR3 sequence is 17 residues long. Germline V gene data show CDR1 as MDHEN and CDR2 as SYDVKM. CDR3 amino acids: CASSLPQGRLTNEKLFF. The DNA of the CDR3 is TGTGCCAGCAGTTTGCCACAGGGACGATTAACTAATGAAAAACTGTTTTTT. Filled out from reference TRBV28 and TRBJ1-4, the complete variable domain reads DVKVTQSSRYLVKRTGEKVFLECVQDMDHENMFWYRQDPGLGLRLIYFSYDVKMKEKGDIPEGYSVSREKKERFSLILESASTNQTSMYLCASSLPQGRLTNEKLFFGSGTQLSVL.

J is TRBJ1-5 and V is TRBV2; tentatively, D is TRBD1 (6 bases). CDR3 length equals 15 residues. The V end was cut by 5 bases, the J end by 6 bases, with 17 bases between. CDR1 is SNHLY and CDR2 is FYNNEI in the germline V gene. The CDR3: CASSLDVRGLQPQHF. The CDR3 nucleotides read TGTGCCAGCAGTTTGGACGTTCGGGGGCTTCAGCCCCAGCATTTT.

The chain recombines TRBV9 with TRBJ2-7, with TRBD2 identical over 10 bases. After removal of 0 bases from V and 5 bases from J, the junction contained 17 bases not matched to a gene. CDR3 length: 19 amino acids. Germline values: CDR1 SGDLS, CDR2 YYNGEE. The CDR3 spells CASSVVPLAGAGGPHEQYF. CDR3 DNA: TGTGCCAGCAGCGTAGTTCCTTTAGCGGGAGCGGGAGGGCCTCACGAGCAGTACTTC.

This sequence joins TRBV4-1 and TRBJ2-2, with 11 bases aligning to TRBD2. Germline V gives CDR1 MGHRA, CDR2 YSYEKL. The V gene end was trimmed by 3 bases and the J gene end by 6 bases; junction bases not matched to a gene: 6. The CDR3 totals 16 residues. The CDR3 is CASSHISGRDPGELFF. CDR3 sequence (DNA): TGCGCCAGCAGCCATATTAGCGGGAGGGATCCCGGGGAGCTGTTTTTT.

V is TRBV11-2 and J is TRBJ1-1, with D unclear. The germline V and J ends were trimmed by 4 bases and 4 bases, with 7 bases remaining between them. In germline, CDR1 is SGHAT, CDR2 FQNNGV. The CDR3 extends over 12 amino acids. This CDR3 reads CASSSSSTEAFF. As DNA, the CDR3 is TGTGCCAGCAGCTCCAGCTCCACTGAAGCTTTCTTT.